Listed below are T cell receptor beta chains from one sample, sequenced in a study of blood T cell repertoires in COVID-19. The table came from immunoSEQ multiplex PCR; TCRdb's copy has only in-frame clones and leaves some out. The top ten hold roughly 9% of the sample, which has 150,000 to 200,000 clones, over 75% seen once. The sequencing sample was made of PBMCs or T cells enriched from blood (not recorded which). These TCRs come from a woman aged 18-29 years who had recovered from COVID-19. Both conserved end residues are part of each CDR3. Fields, in order: CDR3 length, D gene, V gene, J gene, clone size, CDR3 protein, CDR3 DNA. The D gene is left open where the match is weak. Clone size is stated in some rows and not others, as once, few, many or a class when expanded.

15,-,TRBV5-4,TRBJ1-3,-,CASSLEVGELGTIYF,TGTGCCAGCAGCTTGGAGGTAGGGGAACTGGGGACCATATATTTT
17,TRBD2,TRBV2,TRBJ2-5,once,CASSEGPSGSLQETQYF,TGTGCCAGCAGTGAGGGCCCTAGCGGGAGTCTCCAAGAGACCCAGTACTTC
13,-,TRBV15,TRBJ2-1,-,CATSISPGAEQFF,TGTGCCACCAGCATCTCACCGGGAGCAGAGCAGTTCTTC
14,TRBD1,TRBV27,TRBJ1-5,-,CASSFTGGRWPQHF,TGTGCCAGCAGTTTTACAGGGGGCCGATGGCCCCAGCATTTT
15,TRBD2,TRBV10-3,TRBJ2-4,-,CAISDPLAWKNIQYF,TGTGCCATCAGTGATCCACTAGCGTGGAAAAACATTCAGTACTTC
14,TRBD2,TRBV6-5,TRBJ2-5,-,CASQRGGLWETQYF,TGTGCCAGCCAGCGGGGGGGCCTCTGGGAGACCCAGTACTTC
14,TRBD1,TRBV2,TRBJ2-5,-,CASTRQGVKETQYF,TGTGCCAGCACGAGACAGGGGGTTAAAGAGACCCAGTACTTC
14,TRBD1,TRBV28,TRBJ1-5,-,CASAGQISNQPQHF,TGTGCCAGCGCGGGACAGATTAGCAATCAGCCCCAGCATTTT
14,-,TRBV7-3,TRBJ1-1,once,CASSLSVGGTEAFF,TGTGCCAGCAGCTTAAGTGTCGGTGGCACTGAAGCTTTCTTT
13,-,TRBV6-5,TRBJ1-4,-,CAATGVTNEKLFF,TGTGCCGCTACGGGGGTAACTAATGAAAAACTGTTTTTT
17,-,TRBV19,TRBJ1-1,-,CASSISVWGRMNTEAFF,TGTGCCAGTAGTATAAGCGTCTGGGGGCGGATGAACACTGAAGCTTTCTTT
18,TRBD2,TRBV19,TRBJ2-7,-,CASSPPWGSSGNSYEQYF,TGTGCCAGTAGTCCCCCATGGGGCTCCAGCGGGAACTCCTACGAGCAGTACTTC
14,-,TRBV4-1,TRBJ1-1,few,CASSQDLRSTEAFF,TGCGCCAGCAGCCAAGATTTGCGGAGCACTGAAGCTTTCTTT
13,-,TRBV5-1,TRBJ1-1,-,CASSLALNTEAFF,TGCGCCAGCAGCTTGGCCTTGAACACTGAAGCTTTCTTT
14,TRBD1,TRBV20-1,TRBJ2-2,-,CSASTGGHVGELFF,TGCAGTGCTAGTACAGGGGGCCATGTCGGGGAGCTGTTTTTT
17,TRBD2,TRBV13,TRBJ2-7,once,CASSPQTSGGTAYEQYF,TGTGCCAGCAGCCCTCAGACTAGCGGGGGTACGGCTTACGAGCAGTACTTC
13,TRBD1,TRBV14,TRBJ1-1,-,CASSPGTVMAAFF,TGTGCCAGCAGCCCCGGGACAGTCATGGCAGCTTTCTTT
15,-,TRBV9,TRBJ1-5,-,CASSVGSGGNQPQHF,TGTGCCAGCAGCGTAGGTTCAGGGGGCAATCAGCCCCAGCATTTT
13,-,TRBV12-3/TRBV12-4,TRBJ1-1,-,CASSFEANTEAFF,TGTGCCAGCAGTTTCGAAGCGAACACTGAAGCTTTCTTT
17,TRBD2,TRBV3-1/TRBV3-2,TRBJ2-5,once,CASSQVGLAGAGETQYF,TGTGCCAGCAGCCAAGTTGGACTAGCGGGGGCTGGAGAGACCCAGTACTTC
20,TRBD2,TRBV7-8,TRBJ2-5,-,CASSLQGTWGTSGPEETQYF,TGTGCCAGCAGCCTCCAGGGTACCTGGGGAACTAGCGGGCCCGAAGAGACCCAGTACTTC
15,TRBD2,TRBV7-6,TRBJ2-7,-,CASSLSGMGGYEQYF,TGTGCCAGCAGCTTAAGCGGCATGGGGGGGTACGAGCAGTACTTC
16,TRBD1,TRBV4-2,TRBJ1-2,few,CASSQLWSTGGDGYTF,TGTGCCAGCAGCCAACTTTGGTCCACAGGGGGCGATGGCTACACCTTC
17,TRBD2,TRBV19,TRBJ2-7,once,CASSIDHQRGASYEQYF,TGTGCCAGTAGTATAGATCATCAGCGGGGGGCCTCCTACGAGCAGTACTTC
13,-,TRBV5-6,TRBJ1-1,-,CASSLYSGNEAFF,TGTGCCAGCAGCTTGTATTCGGGGAATGAAGCTTTCTTT
14,-,TRBV27,TRBJ2-7,few,CASSLSAATYEQYF,TGTGCCAGCAGTTTATCTGCTGCGACCTACGAGCAGTACTTC
16,TRBD1,TRBV11-3,TRBJ2-5,-,CASSQGGTGVQETQYF,TGTGCCAGCAGCCAGGGCGGGACAGGGGTTCAAGAGACCCAGTACTTC
12,-,TRBV29-1,TRBJ2-2,few,CSASLSTGELFF,TGCAGCGCGTCACTCTCGACCGGGGAGCTGTTTTTT